A selection of T cell receptor beta chains follows, all from one sample in a study of CD8 T cells in ankylosing spondylitis. TCRdb itself ran the 5' RACE reads through MiXCR, one entry per CDR3 protein. The sample includes fewer than 400,000 distinct CDR3 sequences, around 8% of them seen just once. The sample comprised blood, either unsorted or a sorted T cell fraction (not recorded which). The receptor set was obtained from a male donor with ankylosing spondylitis. Each CDR3 is given with its conserved first and last residue. A D gene is named only where the DNA matches it firmly. Clone size is shown for a subset of rows, as once, few, many or a class of expanded clone.

J | V | D | size | length | DNA | CDR3
TRBJ2-2 | TRBV29-1 | - | - | 13 | TGCAGCGTTGTATCCCCGAACACCGGGGAGCTGTTTTTT | CSVVSPNTGELFF
TRBJ2-1 | TRBV29-1 | - | many | 16 | TGCAGCGTTGAAGATCACCGCGGAAGCTCCTACAATGAGCAGTTCTTC | CSVEDHRGSSYNEQFF
TRBJ2-7 | TRBV28 | - | - | 13 | TGTGCCAGCATGGGGGGAGTTCCCTACGAGCAGTACTTC | CASMGGVPYEQYF
TRBJ2-4 | TRBV5-1 | - | - | 16 | TGCGCCAGCAGCCCGGACTCCTATCGGGCCAAAAACATTCAGTACTTC | CASSPDSYRAKNIQYF
TRBJ2-7 | TRBV29-1 | TRBD2 | few | 11 | TGCAGCGTTCCTAGCGGGGTCGAGCAGTACTTC | CSVPSGVEQYF
TRBJ2-7 | TRBV3-1 | TRBD2 | - | 16 | TGTGCCAGCAGCCGGGAGGTACTAGCGGGAGTCTCCGAGCAGTACTTC | CASSREVLAGVSEQYF
TRBJ2-1 | TRBV7-8 | TRBD2 | few | 17 | TGTGCCAGCAGCTTCGCCTTTTTAGCGGGAGGGAACCATGAGCAGTTCTTC | CASSFAFLAGGNHEQFF
TRBJ2-7 | TRBV5-1 | TRBD1 | few | 15 | TGCGCCAGCAGCACGGCCGGGACAGGGGGCTACGAGCAGTACTTC | CASSTAGTGGYEQYF
TRBJ1-6 | TRBV7-8 | - | - | 13 | TGTGCCAGTGCGACAACCCGGGATTCACCCCTCCACTTT | CASATTRDSPLHF
TRBJ1-5 | TRBV4-1 | - | many | 13 | TGCGCCAGCAGCCAAACCCTCGATCAGCCCCAGCATTTT | CASSQTLDQPQHF
TRBJ2-3 | TRBV29-1 | TRBD2 | many | 14 | TGCAGCGCCTCGAGCGGGAGTAGCACAGATACGCAGTATTTT | CSASSGSSTDTQYF
TRBJ2-6 | TRBV6-1 | - | many | 14 | TGTGCCAGCAGGATCGGCTCTGGGGCCAACGTCCTGACTTTC | CASRIGSGANVLTF
TRBJ2-1 | TRBV10-3 | - | many | 11 | TGTGCCACCCGACAATACAATGAGCAGTTCTTC | CATRQYNEQFF
TRBJ1-2 | TRBV30 | TRBD1 | few | 12 | TGTGCCGTTCCAGGGGGCGCGTTTGGCTACACCTTC | CAVPGGAFGYTF
TRBJ2-1 | TRBV29-1 | - | - | 12 | TGCAGCGGAACCGGGAGCCCTAATGAGCAGTTCTTC | CSGTGSPNEQFF
TRBJ2-1 | TRBV12-3/TRBV12-4 | - | - | 15 | TGTGCCAGCAGTCCCCGGACCGAAGGCTACAATGAGCAGTTCTTC | CASSPRTEGYNEQFF
TRBJ2-7 | TRBV7-2 | TRBD1 | - | 15 | TGTGCCAGCAGCCCCCCGCCCGGGACAGCCTACGAGCAGTACTTC | CASSPPPGTAYEQYF
TRBJ2-1 | TRBV5-1 | - | many | 13 | TGCGCCAGCAGCTTGGATGTGGTCAATGAGCAGTTCTTC | CASSLDVVNEQFF
TRBJ2-1 | TRBV12-3/TRBV12-4 | TRBD2 | many | 16 | TGTGCCAGCAGTTTTGGACTAGCGGGAGGTTTAGGTGAGCAGTTCTTC | CASSFGLAGGLGEQFF
TRBJ2-7 | TRBV20-1 | - | few | 13 | TGCAGTGCGCCCCGGGGGGCCGCCTACGAGCAGTACTTC | CSAPRGAAYEQYF
TRBJ2-3 | TRBV10-3 | TRBD2 | many | 16 | TGTGCCATCAGACTAGCGGGAGGGCGGAGGACAGATACGCAGTATTTT | CAIRLAGGRRTDTQYF
TRBJ2-3 | TRBV28 | - | - | 15 | TGTGCCAGCAGTCCAACAGTGACTAGCACAGATACGCAGTATTTT | CASSPTVTSTDTQYF
TRBJ2-7 | TRBV15 | TRBD1 | few | 14 | TGTGCCACCAGCAGGACAGGGATCGGCTACGAGCAGTACTTC | CATSRTGIGYEQYF
TRBJ2-3 | TRBV12-3/TRBV12-4 | - | many | 12 | TGTGCCAGCAGTTTCGGCGGAAATACGCAGTATTTT | CASSFGGNTQYF